Presented here are 4 T cell receptor beta chains from one specimen sequenced in a study of cytomegalovirus exposure and HLA in healthy donors. 13 Jbeta primers and 60 Vbeta primers were used for the PCR. Measured with immunoSEQ multiplex PCR; TCRdb has only the in-frame clones, and not every one. The sample yields roughly 150,000 clones, roughly 80% seen once. The sequencing sample was made of PBMCs. The receptors were gathered from a woman in her thirties or forties in good health and CMV-seronegative.

The rearrangement links TRBV6-1 to TRBJ1-2; D unresolved. This CDR3 region has 13 residues. Germline values: CDR1 MNHNS, CDR2 SASEGT. The V end was cut by 4 bases, the J end by 6 bases, with 12 bases between. In nucleotides, the CDR3 is TGTGCCAGCAGTGTGGAGGCGGGTGATGGCTACACCTTC. It codes for CASSVEAGDGYTF.

On this clone: Germline and junction disagree at one end, which may indicate a read error. This chain connects TRBV4-1 to TRBJ2-7, with 7 bases that match TRBD1. This CDR3 comprises 15 residues. Germline assignment: CDR1 MGHRA and CDR2 YSYEKL. In nucleotides, the CDR3 is TGCGCCAGCAGCCAAGGAGGGACAGTCTCCTACGAGCAGCACTTC. This encodes CASSQGGTVSYEQHF.

This CDR3 reads CASSMAGSGYEQYF. The CDR3 DNA follows: TGTGCCAGCAGTATGGCGGGAAGTGGGTACGAGCAGTACTTC. The chain joins TRBV27 to TRBJ2-5; tentatively, D is TRBD2 (6 bases). The better agreement between TRBJ2-7 and the DNA end casts doubt on the J call. CDR1 is MNHEY and CDR2 is SMNVEV in the germline V gene (reference sequence). CDR3 length: 14 residues.

This clone was counted a single time. The V call is TRBV4-1, the J call TRBJ2-1; D ambiguous. The CDR3 has 12 amino acids. Deletions cut 1 base from V and 12 bases from J, with 10 bases between. The V gene's germline CDR1 is MGHRA and CDR2 YSYEKL. CDR3 nucleotide sequence: TGCGCCAGCAGCCAAGCTTCCCGGAGGCAGTTCTTC. Translation gives CASSQASRRQFF.